This record concerns one T cell receptor (beta chain) sequence. The antigen is unknown. The source of the sample is a study of OX40 agonist ivuxolimab in advanced cancers. Study information: Administration of intravenous ivuxolimab to patients occurred every 2 weeks at 0.01 to 10 mg/kg.

Patients had blood sampled at baseline and again on cycle 4 day 1 and cycle 7 day 1. Germline loops: CDR1 PRHDT, CDR2 FYEKMQ (reference sequence). This CDR3 region has 14 residues. V was shortened by 3 bases and J by 6 bases, with 15 bases between the two germline ends. Overall study findings and caveats: CD4+ and CD8+ blood T cells expanded clonally by week 6 at 0.1 to 3.0 mg/kg.

The repertoire was sequenced with immunoSEQ multiplex PCR; TCRdb's copy has only in-frame clones and lacks some. The table has 52,000 or so clones, 84% seen once. This receptor was obtained from an adult with an advanced solid tumor such as melanoma, head and neck, liver or kidney cancer. Sequences were derived from CD4+ or CD8+ T cells sorted from blood, sampled in a trial of the OX40 agonist ivuxolimab. This chain joins TRBV13 and TRBJ2-7, with a possible D match to TRBD2 (6 bases). The CDR3 is CASSLDSGRSEQYF. In DNA, the CDR3 is TGTGCCAGCAGCTTGGATAGCGGTAGATCCGAGCAGTACTTC.